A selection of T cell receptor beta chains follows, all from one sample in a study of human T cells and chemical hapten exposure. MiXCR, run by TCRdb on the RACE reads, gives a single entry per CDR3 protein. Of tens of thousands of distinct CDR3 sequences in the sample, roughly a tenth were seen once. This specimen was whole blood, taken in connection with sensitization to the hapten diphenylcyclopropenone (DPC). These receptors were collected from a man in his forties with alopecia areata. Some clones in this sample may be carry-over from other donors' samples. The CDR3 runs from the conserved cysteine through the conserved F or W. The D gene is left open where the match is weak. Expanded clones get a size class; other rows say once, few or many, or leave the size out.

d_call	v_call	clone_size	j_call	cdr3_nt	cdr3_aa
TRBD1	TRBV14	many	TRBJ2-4	TGTGCCAGCAGCCAAGATTTGGGGGACAGGGGAGCCAAAAACATTCAGTACTTC	CASSQDLGDRGAKNIQYF
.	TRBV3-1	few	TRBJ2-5	TGTGCCAGCAGCCAAGACGTTGTACAGACCCAGTACTTC	CASSQDVVQTQYF
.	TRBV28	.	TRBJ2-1	TGTGCCAGCAGCTGGGGAGGTACGCTCGTCAATGAGCAGTTCTTC	CASSWGGTLVNEQFF
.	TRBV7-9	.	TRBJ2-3	TGTGCCAGCAGCCGGCCTCAGGGGAGGGATGGTACAGATACGCAGTATTTT	CASSRPQGRDGTDTQYF
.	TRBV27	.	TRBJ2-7	TGTGCCAGCAGCCTTACAGGCCACGAGCAGTACTTC	CASSLTGHEQYF
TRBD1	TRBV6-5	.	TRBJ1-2	TGTGCCAGCAGTCCTACAGGGGGCAACTATGGCTACACCTTC	CASSPTGGNYGYTF
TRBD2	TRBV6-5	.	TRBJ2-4	TGTGCCAGCAGCCCCGTCGATGGGCTAGCGGGAGGGCCGGGAAACATTCAGTACTTC	CASSPVDGLAGGPGNIQYF
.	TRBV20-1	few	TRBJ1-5	TGCAGTGCTAGTAGGTGGATTAGCGATAGCAATCAGCCCCAGCATTTT	CSASRWISDSNQPQHF
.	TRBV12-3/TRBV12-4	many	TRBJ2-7	TGTGCCAGCAGTAGCAATGGCGGCGAGCAGTACTTC	CASSSNGGEQYF
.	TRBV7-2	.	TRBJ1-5	TGTGCCAGCAGCTTATTGGGTGACACTCAGCATTTT	CASSLLGDTQHF
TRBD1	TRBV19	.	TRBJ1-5	TGTGCCAGTAGCCCCCCGAGACAGGGGGCCAATCAGCCCCAGCATTTT	CASSPPRQGANQPQHF
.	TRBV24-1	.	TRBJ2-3	TGTGCCACCAGTCTTAGCGGAACTGATACGCAGTATTTT	CATSLSGTDTQYF
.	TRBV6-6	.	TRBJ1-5	TGTGCCAGCAGTTCCCCGACAGGACGGGGCAATCAGCCCCAGCATTTT	CASSSPTGRGNQPQHF
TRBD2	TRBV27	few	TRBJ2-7	TGTGCCAGCACTAGCGGGGGGAGCTCCTACGAGCAGTACTTC	CASTSGGSSYEQYF
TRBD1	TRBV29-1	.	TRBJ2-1	TGCAGCGTTCGGGACAGGGGGTCCTACAATGAGCAGTTCTTC	CSVRDRGSYNEQFF
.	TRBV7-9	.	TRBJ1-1	TGTGCCAGCAGATCAGGGATATCAACGGGGAACACTGAAGCTTTCTTT	CASRSGISTGNTEAFF
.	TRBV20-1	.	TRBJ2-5	TGCAGTGCTAGCCGGGACACCCAAGAGACCCAGTACTTC	CSASRDTQETQYF
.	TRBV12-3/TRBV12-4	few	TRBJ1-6	TGTGCCAGCACCCCGAATTCACCCCTCCACTTT	CASTPNSPLHF
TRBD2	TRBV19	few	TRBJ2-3	TGTGCCAGTAGTATAATATGGGAGGGTGGCACAGATACGCAGTATTTT	CASSIIWEGGTDTQYF
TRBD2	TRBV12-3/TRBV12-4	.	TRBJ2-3	TGTGCCAGCAGTTTGCCTCGAGCGGGAGGAAGCACAGATACGCAGTATTTT	CASSLPRAGGSTDTQYF
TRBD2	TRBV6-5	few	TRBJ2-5	TGTGCCAGCAGTGAGCTAGCGGGAGGCTGGGAGACCCAGTACTTC	CASSELAGGWETQYF
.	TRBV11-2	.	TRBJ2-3	TGTGCCAGCAGCAAACTGGGACCCGAGGGGGCGCAGTATTTT	CASSKLGPEGAQYF
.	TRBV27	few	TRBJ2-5	TGTGCCAGCAGTTCTTTTTCGCAAGAGACCCAGTACTTC	CASSSFSQETQYF
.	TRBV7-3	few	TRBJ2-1	TGTGCCAGCAGCTTAAAAATCGAGAATGAGCAGTTCTTC	CASSLKIENEQFF
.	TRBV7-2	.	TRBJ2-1	TGTGCCAGCAGCTTAGAATTCGGACTACGTGAGCAGTTCTTC	CASSLEFGLREQFF
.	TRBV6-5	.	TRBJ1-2	TGTGCCAGCACGGGGGATCGGATTGGCTACACCTTC	CASTGDRIGYTF
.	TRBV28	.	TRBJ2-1	TGTGCCAGCAGTGTCGGATTAAACAATGAGCAGTTCTTC	CASSVGLNNEQFF
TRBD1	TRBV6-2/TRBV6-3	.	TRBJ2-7	TGTGCCAGCAGTTCCCTTACTGGGGACAGGATCTACGAGCAGTACTTC	CASSSLTGDRIYEQYF
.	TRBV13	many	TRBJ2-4	TGTGCCAGCAGCTTAGCACGGAGAGCCAAAAACATTCAGTACTTC	CASSLARRAKNIQYF
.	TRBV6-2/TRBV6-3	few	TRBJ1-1	TGTGCCAGCAGTCCCTGGCTCACTGAAGCTTTCTTT	CASSPWLTEAFF
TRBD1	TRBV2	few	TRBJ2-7	TGTGCCAGCATTAACCCGGGACAGGGTGCCGAGCAGTACTTC	CASINPGQGAEQYF
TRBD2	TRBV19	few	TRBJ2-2	TGTGCCAGTAGTATACTAGCGGGGGCCGGGGAGCTGTTTTTT	CASSILAGAGELFF
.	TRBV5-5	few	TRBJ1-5	TGTGCCAGCAGCCCCGCAGGGGCAGGTAGCAATCAGCCCCAGCATTTT	CASSPAGAGSNQPQHF
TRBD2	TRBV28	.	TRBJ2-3	TGTGCCACCTTCAGGGGTTATTTCACCGGGACTAGCGGGATAGGCACAGATACGCAGTATTTT	CATFRGYFTGTSGIGTDTQYF
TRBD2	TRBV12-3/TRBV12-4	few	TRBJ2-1	TGTGCCAGCAGTCCCCTCAGCGGGAACTACAATGAGCAGTTCTTC	CASSPLSGNYNEQFF
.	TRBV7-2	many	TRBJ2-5	TGTGCCAGCAGCTTAGATTCGGGCCAAGAGACCCAGTACTTC	CASSLDSGQETQYF
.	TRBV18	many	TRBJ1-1	TGTGCCAGCTCACCCGATGTGGGGGCGGAAGCTTTCTTT	CASSPDVGAEAFF
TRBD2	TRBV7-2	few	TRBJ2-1	TGTGCCAGCAGCTTACCGGGACTAGCGGGATATGAGCAGTTCTTC	CASSLPGLAGYEQFF
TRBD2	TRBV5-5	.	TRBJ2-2	TGTGCCAGCAGCCCTCCAAGGGGACTAGCGGGGGCGAACACCGGGGAGCTGTTTTTT	CASSPPRGLAGANTGELFF
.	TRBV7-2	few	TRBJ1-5	TGTGCCAGCAGCTTTTCGACACACCCCGAGCAGCCCCAGCATTTT	CASSFSTHPEQPQHF
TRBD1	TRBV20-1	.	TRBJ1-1	TGCAGTGCCGATACAGGGGAGGAGGACACTGAAGCTTTCTTT	CSADTGEEDTEAFF
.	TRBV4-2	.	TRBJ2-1	TGTGCCAGCAGCCAAGAGACGGGTGAGCAGTTCTTC	CASSQETGEQFF
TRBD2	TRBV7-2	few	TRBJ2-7	TGTGCCAGCAGCTCCGGGACTAGCGGGAGCTCGAGATACGAGCAGTACTTC	CASSSGTSGSSRYEQYF
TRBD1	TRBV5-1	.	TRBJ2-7	TGCGCCAGCAGCCGGGACAGGGCCTACGAGCAGTACTTC	CASSRDRAYEQYF
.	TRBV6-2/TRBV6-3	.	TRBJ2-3	TGTGCCAGCAGCCACGGCACGCAGTATTTT	CASSHGTQYF
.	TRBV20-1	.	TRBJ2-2	TGCAGTGCTACTCCGAACACCGGGGAGCTGTTTTTT	CSATPNTGELFF
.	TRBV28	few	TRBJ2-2	TGTGCCAGCAGTCCCCAAGGGTACGGGGAGCTGTTTTTT	CASSPQGYGELFF